The rows below give T cell receptor beta chains drawn from one sample of a study of cytomegalovirus exposure and HLA in healthy donors. The data were produced by immunoSEQ multiplex PCR, yet TCRdb's version contains in-frame clones alone and is incomplete. The table records around 260,000 clones, 75% to 85% of them present only once. Sequenced: PBMCs. Receptors originate from a girl aged 2 to 10 in good health and CMV-seronegative. The CDR3 runs from the conserved cysteine through the conserved F or W. D genes are given only for firm matches. Clone sizes are given selectively: once, few, many, or a class where the clone is expanded.

size,D,length,J,V,CDR3,DNA
.,.,13,TRBJ1-5,TRBV27,CASTARAGQPQHF,TGTGCCAGCACGGCCAGGGCCGGCCAGCCCCAGCATTTT
.,.,13,TRBJ1-5,TRBV6-5,CASSRGGDQPQHF,TGTGCCAGCAGCCGAGGGGGGGATCAGCCCCAGCATTTT
.,.,18,TRBJ1-5,TRBV2,CASSELLLGGRADQPQHF,TGTGCCAGCAGTGAATTGTTGTTGGGGGGACGGGCCGATCAGCCCCAGCATTTT
.,.,16,TRBJ2-7,TRBV1,CTSSQDWDSASYEQYF,TGCACCAGCAGCCAAGACTGGGACTCGGCGAGCTACGAGCAGTACTTC
.,TRBD2,15,TRBJ2-5,TRBV29-1,CSVDATSRVQETQYF,TGCAGCGTGGATGCGACTAGCAGGGTACAAGAGACCCAGTACTTC
.,TRBD1,16,TRBJ1-1,TRBV28,CASSHLPGQAFTEAFF,TGTGCCAGCAGCCATCTACCGGGACAGGCGTTCACTGAAGCTTTCTTT
.,.,14,TRBJ2-7,TRBV18,CASSPVPGSYEQYF,TGTGCCAGCTCACCCGTGCCGGGCTCCTACGAGCAGTACTTC
.,.,12,TRBJ1-6,TRBV5-1,CASSLIQGPLHF,TGCGCCAGCAGCTTGATTCAGGGACCCCTCCACTTT
few,TRBD1,15,TRBJ2-2,TRBV6-5,CASSRPGQGVGELFF,TGTGCCAGCAGCCGACCGGGACAGGGGGTCGGGGAGCTGTTTTTT
.,.,13,TRBJ2-2,TRBV9,CASSLQGTGELFF,TGTGCCAGCAGCCTACAGGGAACCGGGGAGCTGTTTTTT
.,TRBD2,14,TRBJ2-7,TRBV27,CASSYPSGSGVQYF,TGTGCCAGCAGTTACCCTAGCGGGAGTGGAGTGCAGTACTTC
.,.,15,TRBJ2-1,TRBV28,CASSSPGTGSNEQFF,TGTGCCAGCAGTAGTCCCGGGACTGGCTCCAATGAGCAGTTCTTC
once,.,16,TRBJ1-1,TRBV18,CASSPDEGSMNTEAFF,TGTGCCAGCTCACCAGATGAGGGTTCCATGAACACTGAAGCTTTCTTT
.,TRBD1,16,TRBJ2-7,TRBV14,CASSQAPGQGPYEQYF,TGTGCCAGCAGCCAAGCCCCGGGACAGGGACCTTACGAGCAGTACTTC